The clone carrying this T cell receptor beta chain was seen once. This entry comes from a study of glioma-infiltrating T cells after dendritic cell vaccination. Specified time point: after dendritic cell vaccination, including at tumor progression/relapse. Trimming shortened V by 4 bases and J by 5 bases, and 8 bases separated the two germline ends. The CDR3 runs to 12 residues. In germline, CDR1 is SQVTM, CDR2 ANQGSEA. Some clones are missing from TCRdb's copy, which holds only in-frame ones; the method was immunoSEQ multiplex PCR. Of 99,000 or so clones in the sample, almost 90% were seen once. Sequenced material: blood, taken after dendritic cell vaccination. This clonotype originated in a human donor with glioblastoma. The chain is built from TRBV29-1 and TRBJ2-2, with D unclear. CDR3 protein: CSVVSVTGELFF. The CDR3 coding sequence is TGCAGCGTTGTAAGCGTAACCGGGGAGCTGTTTTTT.